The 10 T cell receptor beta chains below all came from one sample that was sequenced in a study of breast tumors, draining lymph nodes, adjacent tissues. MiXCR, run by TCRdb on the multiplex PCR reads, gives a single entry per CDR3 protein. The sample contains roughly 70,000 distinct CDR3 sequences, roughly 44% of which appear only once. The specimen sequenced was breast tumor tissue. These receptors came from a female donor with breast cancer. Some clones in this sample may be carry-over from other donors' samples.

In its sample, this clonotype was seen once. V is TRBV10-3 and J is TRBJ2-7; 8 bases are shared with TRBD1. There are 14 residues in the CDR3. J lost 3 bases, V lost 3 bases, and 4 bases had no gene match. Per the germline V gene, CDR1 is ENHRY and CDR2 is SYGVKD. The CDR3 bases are TGTGCCATCAGTGACCCGGGACAGGTCTACGAGCAGTACTTC. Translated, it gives CAISDPGQVYEQYF.

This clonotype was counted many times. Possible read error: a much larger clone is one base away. The DNA of the CDR3 is TGTGCCACCAGACAATACAATGAGCAGTTCTTC. Protein product: CATRQYNEQFF. The rearrangement joins TRBV6-6 to TRBJ2-1; the D is unclear. The CDR3 covers 11 residues. Germline CDR1 and CDR2: MNHNY and SVGAGI (reference sequence). The ends were cut back, 10 bases at V and 4 bases at J, with 8 bases in the middle.

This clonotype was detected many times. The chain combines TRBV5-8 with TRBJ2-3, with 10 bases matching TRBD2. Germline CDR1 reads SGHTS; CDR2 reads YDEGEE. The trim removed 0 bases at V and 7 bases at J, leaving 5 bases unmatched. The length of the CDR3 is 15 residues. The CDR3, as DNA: TGTGCCAGCAGCTTGGGAAGCGGGAGGGCGAATACGCAGTATTTT. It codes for CASSLGSGRANTQYF.

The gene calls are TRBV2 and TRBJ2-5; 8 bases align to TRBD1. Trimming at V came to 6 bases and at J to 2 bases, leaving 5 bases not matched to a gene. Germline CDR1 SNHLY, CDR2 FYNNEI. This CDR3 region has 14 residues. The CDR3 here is CASRRGQVQETQYF. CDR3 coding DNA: TGTGCCAGCAGAAGGGGACAGGTACAAGAGACCCAGTACTTC.

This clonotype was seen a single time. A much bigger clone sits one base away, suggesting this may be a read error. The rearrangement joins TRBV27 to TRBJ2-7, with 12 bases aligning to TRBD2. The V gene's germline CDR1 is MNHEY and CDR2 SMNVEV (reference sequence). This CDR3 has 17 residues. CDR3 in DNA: TGTGCCAGCAGTCCCCTTATAAGGGGACTAGCGGGCTACGAGCAGCACTTC. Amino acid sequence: CASSPLIRGLAGYEQHF.

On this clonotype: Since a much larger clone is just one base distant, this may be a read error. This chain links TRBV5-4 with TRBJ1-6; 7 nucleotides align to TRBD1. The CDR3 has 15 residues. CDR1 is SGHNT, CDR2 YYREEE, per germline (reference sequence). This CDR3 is CASSTDRAGNSPLRF. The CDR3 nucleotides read TGTGCCAGCAGCACAGACAGGGCCGGTAATTCACCCCTCCGCTTT.

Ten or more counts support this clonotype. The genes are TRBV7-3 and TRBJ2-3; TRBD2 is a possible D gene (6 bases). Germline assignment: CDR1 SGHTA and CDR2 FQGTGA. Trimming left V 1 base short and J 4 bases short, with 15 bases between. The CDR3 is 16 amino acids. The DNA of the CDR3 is TGTGCCAGCAGCTTAATGGGGGGAGAAACCCCAGATACGCAGTATTTT. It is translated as CASSLMGGETPDTQYF.

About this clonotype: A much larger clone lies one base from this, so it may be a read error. Here the CDR3 reads CASSPGLVGENIQYF. The CDR3, as DNA: TGTGCCAGCAGCCCGGGACTAGTGGGGGAAAACATTCAGTACTTC. The V call is TRBV11-2, the J call TRBJ2-4, with TRBD2 matching over 8 bases. CDR1 is SGHAT, CDR2 FQNNGV, per germline. V lost 5 bases to trimming and J lost 5 bases; unmatched junction nucleotides: 8. CDR3 size: 15 residues.

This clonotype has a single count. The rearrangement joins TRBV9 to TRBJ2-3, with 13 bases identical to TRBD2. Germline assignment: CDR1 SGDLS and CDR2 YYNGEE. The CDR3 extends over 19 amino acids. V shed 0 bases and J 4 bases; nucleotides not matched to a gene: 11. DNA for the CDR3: TGTGCCAGCAGCGTAGGTGACGGACTAGCGGGAGATCTTGCAGATACGCAGTATTTT. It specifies CASSVGDGLAGDLADTQYF.

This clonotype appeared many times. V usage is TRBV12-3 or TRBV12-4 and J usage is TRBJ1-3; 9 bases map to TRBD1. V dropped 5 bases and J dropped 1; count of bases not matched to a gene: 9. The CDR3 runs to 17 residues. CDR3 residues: CASSPDRGSGSGNTIYF. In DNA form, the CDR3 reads TGTGCCAGCAGTCCAGACAGGGGGAGTGGGTCTGGAAACACCATATATTTT.